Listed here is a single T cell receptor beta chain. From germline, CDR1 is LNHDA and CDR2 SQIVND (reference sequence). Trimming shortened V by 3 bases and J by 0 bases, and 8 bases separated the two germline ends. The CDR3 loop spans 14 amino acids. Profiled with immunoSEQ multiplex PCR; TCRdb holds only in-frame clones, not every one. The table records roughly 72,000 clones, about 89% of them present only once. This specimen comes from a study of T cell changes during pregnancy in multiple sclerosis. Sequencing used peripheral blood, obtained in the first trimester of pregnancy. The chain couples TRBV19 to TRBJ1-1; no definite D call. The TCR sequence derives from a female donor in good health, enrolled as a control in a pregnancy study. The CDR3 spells CASSMGRVNTEAFF. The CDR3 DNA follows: TGTGCCAGTAGTATGGGCAGAGTGAACACTGAAGCTTTCTTT.